This entry features one T cell receptor beta chain sequence. The protocol was immunoSEQ multiplex PCR, while the TCRdb copy is restricted to in-frame clones and leaves out a portion. The sample consists of 200,000 to 300,000 clones, roughly 91% of them appearing once. This sample is drawn from a study of blood T cell repertoires in COVID-19. As for the study in general: The cDNA or gDNA used as material had been derived from T cells, B-cell-depleted T cells, or PBMCs.

The CDR3 is 14 amino acids. Trimming stripped 0 bases from V and 7 bases from J, with 11 bases between. Germline lookup yields CDR1 SGDLS and CDR2 YYNGEE. This receptor was identified in a woman in her twenties or thirties with acute COVID-19. Sequenced input: PBMCs or T cells enriched from blood (not recorded which). V gene TRBV9 combines with J gene TRBJ1-3; weak D call: TRBD1 (6 bases). Here the CDR3 DNA reads TGTGCCAGCAGCGTAGTGGACAGCGGCAACACCATATATTTT. It is translated as CASSVVDSGNTIYF. Based on the CDR3 plus reference TRBV9 and TRBJ1-3, the full variable domain is DSGVTQTPKHLITATGQRVTLRCSPRSGDLSVYWYQQSLDQGLQFLIQYYNGEERAKGNILERFSAQQFPDLHSELNLSSLELGDSALYFCASSVVDSGNTIYFGEGSWLTVV.